Below, 18 T cell receptor beta chains from the same sample are listed, as sequenced in a study of OX40 agonist ivuxolimab in advanced cancers. Library creation used the immunoSEQ multiplex PCR assay. TCRdb took over this immuneACCESS table, retaining in-frame rearrangements with V and J assigned. Such tables are incomplete; in checked studies, under half of the missing clones stem from an unresolved V gene, and the remainder is unexplained. Present in this sample are some 110,000 clones, 90% of which were seen just once. Of the sample, approximately 0.5% falls within the top ten clones. The material was CD4+ or CD8+ T cells sorted from blood, obtained in a trial of the OX40 agonist ivuxolimab. These receptors were obtained from an adult with an advanced solid tumor such as melanoma, head and neck, liver or kidney cancer.

This chain uses TRBV4-3 with TRBJ2-3; D gene ambiguous. Germline V CDR1 and CDR2: LGHNA, YSLEER. CDR3 size: 14 residues. Trimming left V 5 bases short and J 2 bases short, with 11 bases between. The CDR3 here is CASSSRYPTDTQYF. The CDR3 DNA reads as TGCGCCAGCAGCTCGCGATACCCCACAGATACGCAGTATTTT.

This rearrangement joins TRBV28 to TRBJ1-5; D possibly corresponds to TRBD1 (5 bases). Per the germline V gene, CDR1 is MDHEN and CDR2 is SYDVKM. This CDR3 region has 16 residues. The V gene lost 2 bases and the J gene lost 2 bases, with 13 bases spanning the gap. The CDR3 spells CASSLPDGGGNQPQHF. CDR3 bases: TGTGCCAGCAGTTTACCCGACGGGGGGGGCAATCAGCCCCAGCATTTT.

This clone was counted once. This chain connects TRBV11-2 to TRBJ2-3; D is tentatively TRBD1 or TRBD2 (5 bases each). Deletions cut 2 bases from V and 6 bases from J, with 12 bases between. This CDR3 contains 14 residues. Germline lookup yields CDR1 SGHAT and CDR2 FQNNGV. Here the CDR3 DNA reads TGTGCCAGCAGCTTACGGATTTGGGACGATACGCAGTATTTT. The encoded protein is CASSLRIWDDTQYF.

The rearrangement joins TRBV7-3 to TRBJ1-1; TRBD1 matches at 7 bases. CDR1 is SGHTA, CDR2 FQGTGA, per germline. V was clipped by 1 base and J by 6 bases; unmatched bases: 8. This CDR3 spans 15 amino acids. CDR3 sequence (DNA): TGTGCCAGCAGCTTAAATGCAGGGGGAAGGGCTGAAGCTTTCTTT. Translating it yields CASSLNAGGRAEAFF.

The chain joins TRBV27 to TRBJ1-6; 9 bases are a match to TRBD1. The trim removed 5 bases at V and 7 bases at J, leaving 9 bases unmatched. The CDR3 runs to 16 residues. Germline V gives CDR1 MNHEY, CDR2 SMNVEV (reference sequence). The CDR3 DNA sequence: TGTGCCAGCAGTCTTCTTGCGGGACAGGGAAATTCACCCCTCCACTTT. Protein: CASSLLAGQGNSPLHF.

The genes are TRBV11-3 and TRBJ2-2; no definite D call. The CDR3 runs 13 residues. Germline V gives CDR1 SGHNT, CDR2 YENEEA. The V and J ends lost 1 base and 7 bases respectively, with 7 bases between them. This CDR3 reads CASSLAIGGELFF. The CDR3 bases are TGTGCCAGCAGCTTAGCCATCGGCGGGGAGCTGTTTTTT.

This clone was seen more than once but under ten times. This chain connects TRBV2 to TRBJ2-5; D unclear. Between the trimmed V and J ends, which lost 10 bases and 3 bases, there was a span of 12 bases. Germline CDR1 reads SNHLY; CDR2 reads FYNNEI. The CDR3 runs 12 residues. CDR3 nucleotide sequence: TGTGCCACCCATAGGGCGAAAGAGACCCAGTACTTC. Its protein product is CATHRAKETQYF.

The J gene is TRBJ1-1, the V gene TRBV5-1; weak D call: TRBD1 (5 bases). Deletions cut 5 bases from V and 1 base from J, with 9 bases between. The germline V gene has CDR1 SGHRS and CDR2 YFSETQ. The CDR3 extends over 13 amino acids. The CDR3 region is CASRKTGNTEAFF. DNA for the CDR3: TGCGCCAGCAGAAAAACAGGGAACACTGAAGCTTTCTTT.

The V call is TRBV11-3, the J call TRBJ2-1; the D gene is possibly TRBD1 (5 bases). Germline CDR1 and CDR2: SGHNT and YENEEA. This CDR3 is built from 14 residues. V lost 6 bases to trimming and J lost 2 bases, with 11 bases between them. The CDR3 nucleotides read TGTGCCAGCAGTGGGCAGGGTACCTACAATGAGCAGTTCTTC. This sequence encodes CASSGQGTYNEQFF.

Regarding this clone: Distinct nucleotide sequences in the sample also encode this CDR3. The chain uses TRBV7-2 and TRBJ2-7; D gene uncertain. The ends were cut back, 1 base at V and 2 bases at J, with 6 bases in the middle. This CDR3 is 13 amino acids long. Germline V gives CDR1 SGHTA, CDR2 FQGNSA. CDR3 coding DNA: TGTGCCAGCAGCTTAGGTGGACCCTACGAGCAGTACTTC. This encodes CASSLGGPYEQYF.

The gene calls are TRBV27 and TRBJ1-1; no firm D call. Germline V gene data show CDR1 as MNHEY and CDR2 as SMNVEV (reference sequence). The CDR3 runs to 14 residues. The V gene lost 4 bases and the J gene lost 2 bases, with 11 bases spanning the gap. Written as DNA, the CDR3 is TGTGCCAGCAGTTCCCCCCCTCCTAACACTGAAGCTTTCTTT. It specifies CASSSPPPNTEAFF.

The chain combines TRBV6-6 with TRBJ2-1; 14 nucleotides line up with TRBD2. The J segment lost 6 bases and the V segment lost 5 bases, leaving 6 bases of the junction unmatched. This CDR3 is 16 amino acids long. In germline, CDR1 is MNHNY, CDR2 SVGAGI (reference sequence). CDR3 nucleotides: TGTGCCAGCAGTGCTTGGACTAGCGGGGGGACCAATGAGCAGTTCTTC. This encodes CASSAWTSGGTNEQFF.

V usage is TRBV7-3 and J usage is TRBJ2-3; the D gene is possibly TRBD1 (6 bases). CDR3 length: 14 residues. V lost 3 bases to trimming and J lost 6 bases, with 13 bases between them. Per the germline V gene, CDR1 is SGHTA and CDR2 is FQGTGA. Here the CDR3 DNA reads TGTGCCAGCAGCTTGGGTGTCCAGGGGGATACGCAGTATTTT. Amino acids: CASSLGVQGDTQYF.

The gene calls are TRBV7-8 and TRBJ2-1, with D perhaps matching TRBD1 (5 bases). V was shortened by 0 bases and J by 9 bases, with 18 bases between the two germline ends. Germline CDR1 and CDR2: SGHVS and FQNEAQ. The CDR3 is made up of 16 amino acids. The CDR3 DNA reads TGTGCCAGCAGCTTAGCGGCAGGGCCCCTGCTGGGTGAGCAGTTCTTC. Protein sequence: CASSLAAGPLLGEQFF. Complete variable domain (other parts from reference TRBV7-8 and TRBJ2-1): GAGVSQSPRYKVAKRGQDVALRCDPISGHVSLFWYQQALGQGPEFLTYFQNEAQLDKSGLPSDRFFAERPEGSVSTLKIQRTQQEDSAVYLCASSLAAGPLLGEQFFGPGTRLTVL.

V and J are TRBV28 and TRBJ1-5; D may be TRBD1 (5 bases). Germline CDR1 MDHEN, CDR2 SYDVKM. CDR3 length: 16 amino acids. Trimming removed 5 bases at V and 0 bases at J, with 14 bases between. In DNA form, the CDR3 reads TGTGCCAGCAGTCTATACCAGGGTGGTAGCAATCAGCCCCAGCATTTT. Protein product: CASSLYQGGSNQPQHF.

This clone has a single count. J is TRBJ2-1 and V is TRBV11-2; 8 bases match TRBD2. The germline gives CDR1 SGHAT, CDR2 FQNNGV. The CDR3 has 14 amino acids. V shed 5 bases, J shed 2 bases, and the junction held 2 bases outside the gene matches. This chain's CDR3 is CASSPGLAYNEQFF. For the CDR3, the DNA is TGTGCCAGCAGCCCGGGACTAGCCTACAATGAGCAGTTCTTC.

The chain carries TRBV5-1 and TRBJ2-1, with 11 positions matching TRBD1. Germline-derived CDR1 and CDR2 are SGHRS and YFSETQ. Trimming removed 4 bases from V and 7 bases from J; junction bases left unmatched: 7. The CDR3 length is 15 residues. The CDR3, as DNA: TGCGCCAGCAGCCTTTGGGGACAGGGGGTAAATGAGCAGTTCTTC. It yields the protein CASSLWGQGVNEQFF.

The J gene is TRBJ2-5, the V gene TRBV7-2; TRBD1 matches 11 bases. J lost 4 bases, V lost 5 bases, and 3 bases had no gene match. Germline V lookup: CDR1 SGHTA, CDR2 FQGNSA. The CDR3 spans 14 residues. Here the CDR3 reads CASSQGQGAETQYF. The CDR3 nucleotides read TGTGCCAGCAGCCAAGGACAGGGGGCAGAGACCCAGTACTTC.